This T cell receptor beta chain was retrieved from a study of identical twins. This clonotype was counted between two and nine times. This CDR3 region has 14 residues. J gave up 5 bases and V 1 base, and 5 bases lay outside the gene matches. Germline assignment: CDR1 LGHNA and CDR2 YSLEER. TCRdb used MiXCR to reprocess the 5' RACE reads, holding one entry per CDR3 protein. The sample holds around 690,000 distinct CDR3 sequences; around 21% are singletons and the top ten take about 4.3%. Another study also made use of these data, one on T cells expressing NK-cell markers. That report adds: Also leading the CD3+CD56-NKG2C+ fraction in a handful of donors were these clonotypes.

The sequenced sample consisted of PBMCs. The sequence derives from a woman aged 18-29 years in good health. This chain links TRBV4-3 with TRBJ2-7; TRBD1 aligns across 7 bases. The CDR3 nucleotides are TGCGCCAGCAGCCAAGCGGACAGGATCCACGAGCAGTACTTC. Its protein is CASSQADRIHEQYF.